The rows below give T cell receptor beta chains drawn from one sample of a study of early T cells in non-severe SARS-CoV-2 infection. A single record per CDR3 protein comes from TCRdb applying MiXCR to the 5' RACE reads. The table shows under 95,000 distinct CDR3 sequences, with 9.5% to 15% occurring only once. The sample consisted of whole blood. The receptors shown here come from an adult who was a healthcare worker with PCR-confirmed SARS-CoV-2 infection or an uninfected control (not recorded which). Each CDR3 is given with its conserved first and last residue. D genes are given only for firm matches. Clone size is not always given. Where it is, it says once, few, many or a class for expanded clones.

d_call	v_call	j_call	clone_size	cdr3_aa	cdr3_nt
TRBD2	TRBV29-1	TRBJ2-1	-	CSAAPSGSAGDEQFF	TGCAGCGCCGCCCCTAGCGGGAGCGCGGGGGATGAGCAGTTCTTC
TRBD1	TRBV15	TRBJ2-7	many	CATTRRQGYEQYF	TGTGCCACGACCCGGAGACAGGGTTACGAGCAGTACTTC
-	TRBV11-2	TRBJ1-1	few	CASSITENTEAFF	TGTGCCAGCAGTATAACCGAGAACACTGAAGCTTTCTTT
-	TRBV4-1	TRBJ2-5	-	CASSQESAGAETQYF	TGCGCCAGCAGCCAAGAAAGTGCGGGTGCAGAGACCCAGTACTTC
-	TRBV4-1	TRBJ2-5	few	CASSQDVRDGQETQYF	TGCGCCAGCAGCCAAGACGTCCGGGACGGTCAAGAGACCCAGTACTTC
-	TRBV27	TRBJ2-1	-	CASSLALGSGYWDEQFF	TGTGCCAGCAGTTTAGCACTGGGGAGCGGGTACTGGGATGAGCAGTTCTTC
-	TRBV29-1	TRBJ1-2	many	CSVDPPINGYTF	TGCAGCGTTGACCCTCCTATCAATGGCTACACCTTC
-	TRBV21-1	TRBJ2-7	few	CASRRPGTESSYEQYF	TGTGCCAGCAGAAGGCCCGGGACCGAAAGCTCCTACGAGCAGTACTTC
-	TRBV5-5	TRBJ2-7	-	CASSSWTEAYEQYF	TGTGCCAGCAGTTCTTGGACAGAGGCCTACGAGCAGTACTTC
-	TRBV20-1	TRBJ2-5	-	CSARLSLYQETQYF	TGCAGTGCTAGACTTAGCCTGTACCAAGAGACCCAGTACTTC
TRBD1	TRBV10-2	TRBJ1-1	many	CATGQLNTEAFF	TGCGCCACGGGACAGTTAAACACTGAAGCTTTCTTT
TRBD1	TRBV20-1	TRBJ2-3	many	CSARDRPSGGWSRDTQYF	TGCAGTGCTAGAGATCGACCGTCAGGGGGTTGGTCTCGGGATACGCAGTATTTT
-	TRBV11-2	TRBJ2-7	-	CASSLDLRDLEQYF	TGTGCCAGCAGCTTAGACCTGCGGGACCTCGAGCAGTACTTC
-	TRBV29-1	TRBJ2-3	many	CSADGVSSTDTQYF	TGCAGCGCCGACGGCGTTTCTAGCACAGATACGCAGTATTTT
-	TRBV6-6	TRBJ1-2	-	CASSRVGVQLYGYSF	TGTGCCAGCAGTAGGGTCGGGGTACAGCTCTATGGCTACTCCTTC
-	TRBV19	TRBJ2-5	-	CASSLGQEETQYF	TGTGCCAGTAGTCTAGGACAAGAGGAGACCCAGTACTTC
-	TRBV27	TRBJ2-3	-	CASSLLRVPDTQYF	TGTGCCAGCAGTTTACTCAGGGTCCCAGATACGCAGTATTTT
-	TRBV16	TRBJ2-3	-	CASSQSSGVTQYF	TGTGCCAGCAGCCAATCCTCCGGTGTTACGCAGTATTTT
-	TRBV20-1	TRBJ2-7	-	CSASLAREQYF	TGCAGTGCTAGCCTAGCAAGGGAGCAGTACTTC
-	TRBV12-3/TRBV12-4	TRBJ1-1	-	CASSPSGQAFF	TGTGCCAGCAGCCCTTCCGGGCAAGCTTTCTTT
TRBD2	TRBV5-1	TRBJ2-3	many	CASSSLPVLAGATDTQYF	TGCGCCAGCAGCTCGCTGCCCGTACTAGCGGGAGCGACAGATACGCAGTATTTT